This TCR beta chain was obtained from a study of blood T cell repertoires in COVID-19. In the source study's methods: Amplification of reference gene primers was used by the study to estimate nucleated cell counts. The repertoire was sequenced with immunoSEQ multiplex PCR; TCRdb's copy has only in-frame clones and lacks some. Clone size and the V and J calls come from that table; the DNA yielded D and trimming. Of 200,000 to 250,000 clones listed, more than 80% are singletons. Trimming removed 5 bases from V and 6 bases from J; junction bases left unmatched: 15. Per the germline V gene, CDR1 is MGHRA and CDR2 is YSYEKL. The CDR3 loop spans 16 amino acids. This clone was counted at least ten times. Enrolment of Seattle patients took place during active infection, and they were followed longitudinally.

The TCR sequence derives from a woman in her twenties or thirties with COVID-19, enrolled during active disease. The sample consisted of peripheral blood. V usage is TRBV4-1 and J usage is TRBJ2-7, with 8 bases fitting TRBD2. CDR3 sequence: CASSTGTRAGRGEQYF. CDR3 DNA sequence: TGCGCCAGCAGCACCGGGACTAGGGCCGGTAGGGGCGAGCAGTACTTC.